This T cell receptor beta chain originates from a study of T cell repertoires in cytomegalovirus infection. TCRdb independently ran MiXCR on the reads; one entry per CDR3 protein. Among about 130,000 distinct CDR3 sequences, less than 9.5% were seen once, and the ten largest hold around a tenth. Study outcomes and limitations: Ex vivo responses were dominated by HLA-C-restricted CMV-specific TCR beta clonotypes.

At least ten counts were recorded for this clonotype. Its antigen remains unknown. The germline CDR1 and CDR2 sequences are MNHEY and SVGEGT. CDR3 length: 16 residues. V was cut by 4 bases and J by 0 bases, with 13 bases left in between. This receptor was taken from a human donor in good health (CMV status not recorded). Some clones in this sample may be carry-over from other donors' samples. Sequencing was performed on PBMCs. The J gene is TRBJ1-5, the V gene TRBV6-2 or TRBV6-3; no firm D call. The CDR3 DNA is TGTGCCAGCAGTTCCGGAAGGGCGTTTAGCAATCAGCCCCAGCATTTT. This translates into CASSSGRAFSNQPQHF.